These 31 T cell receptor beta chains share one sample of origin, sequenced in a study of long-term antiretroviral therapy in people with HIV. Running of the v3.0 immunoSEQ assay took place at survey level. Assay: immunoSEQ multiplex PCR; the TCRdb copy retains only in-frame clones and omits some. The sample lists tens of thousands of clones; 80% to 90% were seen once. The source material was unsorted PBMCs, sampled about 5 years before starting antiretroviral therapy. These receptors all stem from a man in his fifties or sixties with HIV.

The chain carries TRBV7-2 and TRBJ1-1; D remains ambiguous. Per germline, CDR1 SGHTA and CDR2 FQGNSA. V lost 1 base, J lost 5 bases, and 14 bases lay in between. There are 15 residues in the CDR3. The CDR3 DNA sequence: TGTGCCAGCAGCTTAGGAGTGGGTTTCGGGACTGAAGCTTTCTTT. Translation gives CASSLGVGFGTEAFF.

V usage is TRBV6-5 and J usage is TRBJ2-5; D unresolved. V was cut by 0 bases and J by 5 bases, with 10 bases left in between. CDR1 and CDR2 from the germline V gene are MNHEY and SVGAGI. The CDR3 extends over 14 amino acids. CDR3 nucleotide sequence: TGTGCCAGCAGTTACTCGGTCGTGGGGGAGACCCAGTACTTC. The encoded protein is CASSYSVVGETQYF.

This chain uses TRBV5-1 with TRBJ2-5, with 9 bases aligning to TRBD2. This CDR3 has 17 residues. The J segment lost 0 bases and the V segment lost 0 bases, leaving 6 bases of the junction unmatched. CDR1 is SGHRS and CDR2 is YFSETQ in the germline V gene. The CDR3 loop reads CASSLGGLAPYQETQYF. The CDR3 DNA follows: TGCGCCAGCAGCTTGGGAGGACTAGCGCCTTACCAAGAGACCCAGTACTTC. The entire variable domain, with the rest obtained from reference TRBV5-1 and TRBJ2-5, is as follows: KAGVTQTPRYLIKTRGQQVTLSCSPISGHRSVSWYQQTPGQGLQFLFEYFSETQRNKGNFPGRFSGRQFSNSRSEMNVSTLELGDSALYLCASSLGGLAPYQETQYFGPGTRLLVL.

CDR3 loop: CASGPSPGQAPNEKLFF. The DNA of the CDR3 is TGTGCCAGCGGACCATCTCCTGGGCAGGCACCTAATGAAAAACTGTTTTTT. The V call is TRBV28, the J call TRBJ1-4; D is undetermined. CDR1 and CDR2 from the germline V gene are MDHEN and SYDVKM. With 8 bases removed from V and 3 bases from J, the gap between germline ends came to 22 bases. CDR3 length: 17 amino acids.

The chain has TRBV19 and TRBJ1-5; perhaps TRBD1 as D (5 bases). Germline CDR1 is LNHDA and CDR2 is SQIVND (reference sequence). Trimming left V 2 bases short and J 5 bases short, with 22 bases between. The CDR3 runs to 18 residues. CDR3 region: CASSIWGGGFLTDQPQHF. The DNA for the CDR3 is TGTGCCAGTAGTATATGGGGCGGAGGATTTTTAACGGATCAGCCCCAGCATTTT. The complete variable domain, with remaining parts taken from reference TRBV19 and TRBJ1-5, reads DGGITQSPKYLFRKEGQNVTLSCEQNLNHDAMYWYRQDPGQGLRLIYYSQIVNDFQKGDIAEGYSVSREKKESFPLTVTSAQKNPTAFYLCASSIWGGGFLTDQPQHFGDGTRLSIL.

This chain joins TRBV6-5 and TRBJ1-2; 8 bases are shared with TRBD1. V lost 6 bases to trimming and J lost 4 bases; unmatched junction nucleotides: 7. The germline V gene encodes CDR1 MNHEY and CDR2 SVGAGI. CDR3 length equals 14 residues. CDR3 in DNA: TGTGCCAGCAGCATACAAACAGGGGGCTATGGCTACACCTTC. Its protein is CASSIQTGGYGYTF.

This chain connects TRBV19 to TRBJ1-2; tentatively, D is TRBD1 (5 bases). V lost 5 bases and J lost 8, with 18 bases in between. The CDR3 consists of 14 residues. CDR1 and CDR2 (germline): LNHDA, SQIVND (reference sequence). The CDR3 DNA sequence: TGTGCCAGTAGTTTGAGCTGGTGGGCAGGGGGCTACACCTTC. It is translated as CASSLSWWAGGYTF.

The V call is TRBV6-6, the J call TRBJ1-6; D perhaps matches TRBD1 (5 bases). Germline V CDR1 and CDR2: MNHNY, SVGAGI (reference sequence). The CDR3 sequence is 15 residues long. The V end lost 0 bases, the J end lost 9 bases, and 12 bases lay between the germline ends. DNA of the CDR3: TGTGCCAGCAGTTACTCGGGGCCTGATGGTTCACCCCTCCACTTT. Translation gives CASSYSGPDGSPLHF.

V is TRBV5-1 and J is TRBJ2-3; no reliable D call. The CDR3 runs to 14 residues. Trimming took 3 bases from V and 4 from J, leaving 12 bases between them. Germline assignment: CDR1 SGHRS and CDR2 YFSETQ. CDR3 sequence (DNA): TGCGCCAGCAGCTCCCCCAGCGAGGCAGATACGCAGTATTTT. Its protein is CASSSPSEADTQYF.

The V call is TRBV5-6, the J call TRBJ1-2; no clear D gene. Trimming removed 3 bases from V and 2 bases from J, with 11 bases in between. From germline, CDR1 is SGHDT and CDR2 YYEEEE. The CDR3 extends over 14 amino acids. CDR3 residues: CASSSRPANYGYTF. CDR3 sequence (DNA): TGTGCCAGCAGCTCGCGACCGGCGAACTATGGCTACACCTTC.

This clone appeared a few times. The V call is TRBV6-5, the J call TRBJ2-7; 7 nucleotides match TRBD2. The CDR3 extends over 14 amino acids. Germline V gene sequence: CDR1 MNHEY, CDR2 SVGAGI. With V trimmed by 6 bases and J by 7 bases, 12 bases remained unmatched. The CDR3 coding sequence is TGTGCCAGCAGCTGGGGGGGACTACTAGAAGAGCAGTACTTC. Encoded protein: CASSWGGLLEEQYF.

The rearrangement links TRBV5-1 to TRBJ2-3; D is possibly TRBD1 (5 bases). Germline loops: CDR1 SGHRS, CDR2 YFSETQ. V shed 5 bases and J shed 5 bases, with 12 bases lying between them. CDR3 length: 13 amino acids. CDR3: CASRGLLLDTQYF. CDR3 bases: TGCGCCAGCAGGGGGCTTTTATTAGATACGCAGTATTTT.

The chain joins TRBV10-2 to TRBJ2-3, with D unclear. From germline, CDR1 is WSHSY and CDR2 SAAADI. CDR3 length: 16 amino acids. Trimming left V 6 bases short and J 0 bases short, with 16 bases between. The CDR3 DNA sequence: TGCGCCAGCAGCGAAGGACGGCGTTGGAGCACAGATACGCAGTATTTT. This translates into CASSEGRRWSTDTQYF.

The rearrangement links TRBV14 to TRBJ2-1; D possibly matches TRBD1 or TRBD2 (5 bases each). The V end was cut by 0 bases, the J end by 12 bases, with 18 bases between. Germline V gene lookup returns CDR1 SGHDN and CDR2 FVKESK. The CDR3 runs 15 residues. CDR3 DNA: TGTGCCAGCAGCCAAGATCGGTGGCCGGGACCCGGGCAGTTCTTC. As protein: CASSQDRWPGPGQFF.

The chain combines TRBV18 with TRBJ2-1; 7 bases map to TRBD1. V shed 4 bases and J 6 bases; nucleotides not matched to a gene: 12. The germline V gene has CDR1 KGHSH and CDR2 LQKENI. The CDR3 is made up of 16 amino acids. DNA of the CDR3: TGTGCCAGCTCACGACGACAGGGAGTTGGCCCCAATGAGCAGTTCTTC. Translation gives CASSRRQGVGPNEQFF.

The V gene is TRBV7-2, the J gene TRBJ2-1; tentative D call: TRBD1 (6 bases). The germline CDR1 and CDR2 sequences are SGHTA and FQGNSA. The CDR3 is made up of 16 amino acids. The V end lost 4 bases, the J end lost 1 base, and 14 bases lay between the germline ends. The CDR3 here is CASSSPRGGSYNEQFF. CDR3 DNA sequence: TGTGCCAGCAGCTCCCCCAGGGGTGGATCCTACAATGAGCAGTTCTTC.

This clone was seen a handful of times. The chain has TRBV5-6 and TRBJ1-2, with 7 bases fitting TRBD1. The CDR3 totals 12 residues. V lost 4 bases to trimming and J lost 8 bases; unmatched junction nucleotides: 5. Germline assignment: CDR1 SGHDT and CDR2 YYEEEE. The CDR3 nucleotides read TGTGCCAGCAGCGTCGGGACAGTCGGCTACACCTTC. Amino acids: CASSVGTVGYTF.

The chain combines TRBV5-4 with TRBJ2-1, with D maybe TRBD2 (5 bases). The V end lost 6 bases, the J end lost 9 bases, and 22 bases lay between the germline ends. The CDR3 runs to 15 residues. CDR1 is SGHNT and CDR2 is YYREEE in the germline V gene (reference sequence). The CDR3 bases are TGTGCCAGCACCCTTGACTATACACTTTTCGGTGAGCAGTTCTTC. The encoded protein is CASTLDYTLFGEQFF.

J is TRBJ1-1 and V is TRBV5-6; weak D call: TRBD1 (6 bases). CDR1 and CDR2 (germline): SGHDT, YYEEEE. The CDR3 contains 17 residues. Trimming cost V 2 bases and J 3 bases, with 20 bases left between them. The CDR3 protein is CASSFSGHIYRDTEAFF. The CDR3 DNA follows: TGTGCCAGCAGCTTCTCGGGACATATTTATCGGGACACTGAAGCTTTCTTT.

In DNA form, the CDR3 reads TGTGCCAGCAGCTTCATGGAGGGGCAAGAGACCCAGTACTTC. This encodes CASSFMEGQETQYF. The V gene is TRBV5-6, the J gene TRBJ2-5; D might be TRBD2 (6 bases). Trimming took 2 bases from V and 2 from J, leaving 10 bases between them. This CDR3 contains 14 residues. Germline loops: CDR1 SGHDT, CDR2 YYEEEE.

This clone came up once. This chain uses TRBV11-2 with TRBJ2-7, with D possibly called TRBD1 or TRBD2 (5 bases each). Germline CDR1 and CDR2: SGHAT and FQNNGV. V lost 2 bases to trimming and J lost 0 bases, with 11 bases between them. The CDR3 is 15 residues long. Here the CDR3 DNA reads TGTGCCAGCAGCTTAAGAGGGGACCCCTCCTACGAGCAGTACTTC. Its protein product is CASSLRGDPSYEQYF.

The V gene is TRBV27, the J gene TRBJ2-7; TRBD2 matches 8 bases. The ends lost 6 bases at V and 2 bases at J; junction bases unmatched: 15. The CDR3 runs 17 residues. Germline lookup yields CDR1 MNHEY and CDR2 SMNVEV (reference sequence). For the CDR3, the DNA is TGTGCCAGCAGACCCGGGAGGGCTTTGGGGGGGGCCTACGAGCAGTACTTC. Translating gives CASRPGRALGGAYEQYF.

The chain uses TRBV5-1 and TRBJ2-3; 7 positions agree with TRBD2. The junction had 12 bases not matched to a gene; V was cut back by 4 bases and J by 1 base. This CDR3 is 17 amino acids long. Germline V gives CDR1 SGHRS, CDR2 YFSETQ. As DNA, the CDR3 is TGCGCCAGCAGCCCGGTCCCAGCGGGAACTGGCACAGATACGCAGTATTTT. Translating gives CASSPVPAGTGTDTQYF. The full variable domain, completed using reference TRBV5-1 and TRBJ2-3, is KAGVTQTPRYLIKTRGQQVTLSCSPISGHRSVSWYQQTPGQGLQFLFEYFSETQRNKGNFPGRFSGRQFSNSRSEMNVSTLELGDSALYLCASSPVPAGTGTDTQYFGPGTRLTVL.

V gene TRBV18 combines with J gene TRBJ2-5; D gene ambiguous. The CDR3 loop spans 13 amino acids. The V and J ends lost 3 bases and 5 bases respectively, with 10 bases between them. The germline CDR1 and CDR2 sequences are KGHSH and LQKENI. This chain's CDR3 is CASSPTERETQYF. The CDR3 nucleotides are TGTGCCAGCTCACCCACGGAACGGGAGACCCAGTACTTC.

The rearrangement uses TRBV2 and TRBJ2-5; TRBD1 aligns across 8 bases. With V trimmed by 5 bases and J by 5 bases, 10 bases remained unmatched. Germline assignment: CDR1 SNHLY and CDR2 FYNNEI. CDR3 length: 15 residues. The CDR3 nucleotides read TGTGCCAGCAGTCCACGGACAGGGCCGAGGGAGACCCAGTACTTC. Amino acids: CASSPRTGPRETQYF.

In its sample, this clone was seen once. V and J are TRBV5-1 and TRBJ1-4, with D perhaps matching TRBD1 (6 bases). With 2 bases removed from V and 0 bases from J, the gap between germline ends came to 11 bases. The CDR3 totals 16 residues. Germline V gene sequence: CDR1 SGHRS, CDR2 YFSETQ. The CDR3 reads CASSFRGVTTNEKLFF. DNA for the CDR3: TGCGCCAGCAGCTTCAGGGGCGTAACAACTAATGAAAAACTGTTTTTT.

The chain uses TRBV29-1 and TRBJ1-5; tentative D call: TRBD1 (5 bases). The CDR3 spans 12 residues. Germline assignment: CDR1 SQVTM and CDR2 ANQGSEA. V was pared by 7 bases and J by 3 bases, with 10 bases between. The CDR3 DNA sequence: TGCAGCGCCGGGGCTGCCAATCAGCCCCAGCATTTT. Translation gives CSAGAANQPQHF.

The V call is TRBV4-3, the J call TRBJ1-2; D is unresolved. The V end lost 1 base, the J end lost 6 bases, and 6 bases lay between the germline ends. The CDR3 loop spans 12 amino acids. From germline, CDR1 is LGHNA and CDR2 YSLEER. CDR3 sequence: CASSQGYHGYTF. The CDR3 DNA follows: TGCGCCAGCAGCCAAGGCTATCATGGCTACACCTTC.

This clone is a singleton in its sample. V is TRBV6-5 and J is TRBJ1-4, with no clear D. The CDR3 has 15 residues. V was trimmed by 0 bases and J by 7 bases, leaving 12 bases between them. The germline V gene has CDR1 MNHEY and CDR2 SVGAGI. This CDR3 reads CASSYSNPEGEKLFF. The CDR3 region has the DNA TGTGCCAGCAGTTACTCGAATCCCGAAGGTGAAAAACTGTTTTTT.

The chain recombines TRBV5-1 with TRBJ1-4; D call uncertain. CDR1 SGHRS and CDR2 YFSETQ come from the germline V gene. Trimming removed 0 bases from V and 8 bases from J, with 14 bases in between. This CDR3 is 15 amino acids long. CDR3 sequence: CASSLGGFRAEKLFF. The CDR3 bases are TGCGCCAGCAGCTTGGGCGGTTTTAGGGCAGAAAAACTGTTTTTT.

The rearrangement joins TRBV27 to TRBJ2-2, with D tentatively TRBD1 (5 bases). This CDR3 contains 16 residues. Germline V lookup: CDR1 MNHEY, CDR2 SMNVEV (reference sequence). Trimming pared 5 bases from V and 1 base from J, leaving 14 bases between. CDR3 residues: CASSPRQPLNTGELFF. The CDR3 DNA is TGTGCCAGCAGTCCCCGACAGCCTCTGAACACCGGGGAGCTGTTTTTT.